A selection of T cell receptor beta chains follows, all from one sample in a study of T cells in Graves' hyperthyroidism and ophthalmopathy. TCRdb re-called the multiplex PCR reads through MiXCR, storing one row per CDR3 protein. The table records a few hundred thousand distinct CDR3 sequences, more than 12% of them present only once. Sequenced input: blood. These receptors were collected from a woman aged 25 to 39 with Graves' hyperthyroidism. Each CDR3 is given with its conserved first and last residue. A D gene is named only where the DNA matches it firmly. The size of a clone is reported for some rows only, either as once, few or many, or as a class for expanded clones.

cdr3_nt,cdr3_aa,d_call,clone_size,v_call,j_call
TGTGCCAGCGGACTACAGGGGGCGGGCAACAATGAGCAGTTCTTC,CASGLQGAGNNEQFF,TRBD1,many,TRBV6-1,TRBJ2-1
TGCGCCAGCAGCTTTCTAGGAGGGGTAGACAATGAGCAGTTCTTC,CASSFLGGVDNEQFF,NA,few,TRBV5-1,TRBJ2-1
TGCAGTGCTAGAGGGGGCGGCTCCTACAATGAGCAGTTCTTC,CSARGGGSYNEQFF,NA,NA,TRBV20-1,TRBJ2-1
TGTGCCAGCTCACCACCGGGGGATAAAGCTGAAGCTTTCTTT,CASSPPGDKAEAFF,NA,many,TRBV18,TRBJ1-1
TGCGCCAGCAGAGAATCGGAATCACCCCTCCACTTT,CASRESESPLHF,NA,NA,TRBV5-1,TRBJ1-6
TGCAGTGCTACAAGAGGCGGGGGGAACACCGGGGAGCTGTTTTTT,CSATRGGGNTGELFF,TRBD2,few,TRBV20-1,TRBJ2-2
TGTGCCAGCAGTTTAGGGGCAGGAGGGGGCCTCGAGCAGTACTTC,CASSLGAGGGLEQYF,NA,few,TRBV12-3/TRBV12-4,TRBJ2-7
TGTGCCAGCAGCTTGTTCGATACAGGGGGGACAGAGACCCAGTACTTC,CASSLFDTGGTETQYF,TRBD1,NA,TRBV5-5,TRBJ2-5
TGTGCCAGCAGCCCGGCGGGACAGGGACTTTCTGGGGCCAACGTCCTGACTTTC,CASSPAGQGLSGANVLTF,TRBD1,few,TRBV14,TRBJ2-6
TGTGCCACCATGACAGGGACTCGATATGGCTACACCTTC,CATMTGTRYGYTF,TRBD1,many,TRBV28,TRBJ1-2